This T cell receptor beta chain was observed in a study of CD8+ T cells in alopecia areata. Researchers picked out CD4+ and CD8+ T cells from PBMCs by sorting. Study results and caveats: Sequenced scalp T cells also include alphabeta T cells resident in normal skin. An increase in clonality over normal scalp was evident in lesional scalp, especially alopecia totalis/universalis. TCR sharing was clearer in mice than between patients, perhaps partly owing to patient HLA diversity.

Trimming shortened V by 0 bases and J by 4 bases, and 9 bases separated the two germline ends. Germline lookup yields CDR1 SNHLY and CDR2 FYNNEI. The CDR3 extends over 14 amino acids. Note on this clone: The antigen is unknown.

The sequencing template was cDNA reverse transcribed from extracted RNA. TCRdb keeps only in-frame clones here, not all; method: immunoSEQ multiplex PCR. The data show roughly 120,000 clones, roughly 68% seen once. This chain joins TRBV2 and TRBJ1-2; D perhaps matches TRBD1 (6 bases). The sample was CD4+ T cells sorted from blood. This clonotype originated in a human donor in good health. DNA of the CDR3: TGTGCCAGCAGTGAAGCGGCGGGGGCCTATGGCTACACCTTC. It is translated as CASSEAAGAYGYTF.